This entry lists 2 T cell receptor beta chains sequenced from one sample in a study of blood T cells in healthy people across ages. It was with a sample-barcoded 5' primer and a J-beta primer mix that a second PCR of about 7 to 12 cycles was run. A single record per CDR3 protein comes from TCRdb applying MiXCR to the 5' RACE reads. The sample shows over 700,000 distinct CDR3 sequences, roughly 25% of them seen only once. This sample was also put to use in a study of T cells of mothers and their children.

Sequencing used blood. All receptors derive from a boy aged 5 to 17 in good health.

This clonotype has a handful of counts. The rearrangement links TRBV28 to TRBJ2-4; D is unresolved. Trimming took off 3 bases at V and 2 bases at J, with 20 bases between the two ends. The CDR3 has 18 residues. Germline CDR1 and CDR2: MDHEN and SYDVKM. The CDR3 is CASSFRVRMVETKNIQYF. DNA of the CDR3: TGTGCCAGCAGTTTCCGCGTGAGGATGGTGGAAACCAAAAACATTCAGTACTTC.

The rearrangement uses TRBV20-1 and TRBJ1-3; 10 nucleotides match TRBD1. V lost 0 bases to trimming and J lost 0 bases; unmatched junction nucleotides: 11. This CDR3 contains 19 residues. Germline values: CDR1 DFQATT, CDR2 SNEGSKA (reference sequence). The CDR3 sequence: CSARDNRDRGFYSGNTIYF. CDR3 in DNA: TGCAGTGCTAGAGACAACCGGGACAGGGGCTTTTACTCTGGAAACACCATATATTTT.